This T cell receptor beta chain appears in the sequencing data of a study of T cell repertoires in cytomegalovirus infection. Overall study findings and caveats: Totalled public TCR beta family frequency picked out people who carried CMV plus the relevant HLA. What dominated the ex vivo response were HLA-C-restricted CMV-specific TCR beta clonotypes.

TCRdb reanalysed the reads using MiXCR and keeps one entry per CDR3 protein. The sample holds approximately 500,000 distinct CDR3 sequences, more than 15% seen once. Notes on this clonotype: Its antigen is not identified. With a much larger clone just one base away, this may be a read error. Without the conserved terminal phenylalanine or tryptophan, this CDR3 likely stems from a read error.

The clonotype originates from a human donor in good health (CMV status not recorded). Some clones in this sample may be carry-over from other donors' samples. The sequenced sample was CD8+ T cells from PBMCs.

In DNA, the CDR3 is TGTGCCAGCAGAGACAGGGGCCCTTCCTACGAGCAGTACTTA. It is translated as CASRDRGPSYEQYL. The chain uses TRBV27 and TRBJ2-7, with TRBD1 matching over 8 bases. J lost 1 base, V lost 6 bases, and 5 bases had no gene match. This CDR3 has 14 residues. Germline CDR1 is MNHEY and CDR2 is SMNVEV (reference sequence).